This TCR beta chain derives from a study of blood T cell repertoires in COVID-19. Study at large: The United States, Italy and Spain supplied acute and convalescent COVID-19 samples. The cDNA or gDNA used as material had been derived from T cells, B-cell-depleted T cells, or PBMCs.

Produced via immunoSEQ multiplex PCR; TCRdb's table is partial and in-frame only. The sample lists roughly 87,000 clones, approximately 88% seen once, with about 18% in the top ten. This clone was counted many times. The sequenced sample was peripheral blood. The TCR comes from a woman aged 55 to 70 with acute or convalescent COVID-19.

The chain's CDR3 is CASSPAGTVGEKLFF. The CDR3 DNA reads as TGTGCCAGCTCACCAGCCGGGACAGTGGGTGAAAAACTGTTTTTT. The genes are TRBV18 and TRBJ1-4, with 7 bases that match TRBD1. The CDR3 length is 15 residues. CDR1 KGHSH and CDR2 LQKENI come from the germline V gene. Unmatched junction bases numbered 7, after V lost 2 bases and J lost 7 bases.